The 25 T cell receptor beta chains below come from one sample, sequenced in a study of vaccination effects on CD4 cells after COVID-19. Subsequent to 10 days of culture, CD4+ T cells were isolated. According to PCR results, the person was infected with SARS-CoV-2 between March and December 2020. The cohort was immunized with two doses of either the BNT162b2 or mRNA-1273 vaccine. Their cognate antigens are unknown. This table comes from immunoSEQ multiplex PCR, and its TCRdb copy is limited to in-frame clones, with some not included. Of about 50,000 clones detected, around 74% appear once; the ten largest clones hold around 5%. The sample was CD4+ T cells from PBMCs cultured without peptide, taken after COVID-19 vaccination. All receptors derive from a human donor who had a prior SARS-CoV-2 infection.

CDR3 DNA sequence: TGTGCCAGCAGCCAAGGTCTTCCCTCTCCGGGACAGGGGGCTGACGAGCAGTACTTC. This gives the protein CASSQGLPSPGQGADEQYF. This chain connects TRBV3-1 (or the pseudogene TRBV3-2) to TRBJ2-7; TRBD1 matches 12 bases. Trimming at V came to 1 base and at J to 5 bases, leaving 15 bases not matched to a gene. This CDR3 region has 19 residues. Germline CDR1 reads LGHDT; CDR2 reads YNNKEL (reference sequence).

The chain carries TRBV18 and TRBJ1-5; 7 bases align to TRBD1. CDR3 length: 14 residues. The germline gives CDR1 KGHSH, CDR2 LQKENI. The trim removed 2 bases at V and 5 bases at J, leaving 3 bases unmatched. In DNA form, the CDR3 reads TGTGCCAGCTCACCAGGACAGGCTGATCAGCCCCAGCATTTT. Its translation is CASSPGQADQPQHF.

V is TRBV5-6 and J is TRBJ2-3, with 9 positions matching TRBD1. Germline V gives CDR1 SGHDT, CDR2 YYEEEE. V lost 4 bases, J lost 2 bases, and 5 bases stayed unmatched. The CDR3 spans 15 residues. CDR3 sequence (DNA): TGTGCCAGCAGCGGACAGGGGAGTTTCACAGATACGCAGTATTTT. Its protein is CASSGQGSFTDTQYF.

The chain uses TRBV5-6 and TRBJ2-2; weak D call: TRBD2 (6 bases). V lost 1 base to trimming and J lost 5 bases, with 18 bases between them. In germline, CDR1 is SGHDT, CDR2 YYEEEE. The CDR3 covers 17 residues. CDR3 residues: CASSLSKGGGPTGELFF. In DNA, the CDR3 is TGTGCCAGCAGCTTGTCGAAGGGAGGAGGACCGACCGGGGAGCTGTTTTTT.

The chain employs TRBV3-1 (or the pseudogene TRBV3-2) and TRBJ1-6; possible D gene TRBD1, 6 bases. Germline lookup yields CDR1 LGHDT and CDR2 YNNKEL (reference sequence). V was trimmed by 0 bases and J by 3 bases, leaving 18 bases between them. The CDR3 extends over 19 amino acids. The CDR3 protein is CASSQDRLTKQGYNSPLHF. DNA of the CDR3: TGTGCCAGCAGCCAAGATCGACTAACTAAACAGGGCTATAATTCACCCCTCCACTTT.

This clone was seen a few times. The gene calls are TRBV7-9 and TRBJ1-2; D is unresolved. Trimming took off 0 bases at V and 6 bases at J, with 8 bases between the two ends. The CDR3 loop spans 13 amino acids. Germline assignment: CDR1 SEHNR and CDR2 FQNEAQ (reference sequence). CDR3 loop: CASSLAGVDGYTF. CDR3 sequence (DNA): TGTGCCAGCAGCTTAGCGGGCGTAGATGGCTACACCTTC.

The chain uses TRBV24-1 and TRBJ1-2, with D possibly matching TRBD1 (6 bases). This CDR3 has 16 amino acids. Per the germline V gene, CDR1 is KGHDR and CDR2 is SFDVKD. The V gene lost 0 bases and the J gene lost 2 bases, with 12 bases spanning the gap. The CDR3 sequence is CATSDLHTGRNYGYTF. The CDR3 DNA is TGTGCCACCAGTGATTTGCATACAGGGCGAAACTATGGCTACACCTTC.

The chain is built from TRBV5-5 and TRBJ2-7; 8 nucleotides align to TRBD1. With V trimmed by 7 bases and J by 4 bases, 1 base remained unmatched. The germline CDR1 and CDR2 sequences are SGHKS and YYEKEE (reference sequence). This CDR3 comprises 11 residues. Written as DNA, the CDR3 is TGTGCCAGCGACAGGGGATACGAGCAGTACTTC. Its translation: CASDRGYEQYF.

V usage is TRBV6-1 and J usage is TRBJ2-7, with D unresolved. The CDR3 has 15 residues. Between the trimmed V and J ends, which lost 0 bases and 4 bases, there was a span of 13 bases. Germline assignment: CDR1 MNHNS and CDR2 SASEGT. This chain's CDR3 is CASSEAPGPGYEQYF. The CDR3 bases are TGTGCCAGCAGTGAAGCTCCCGGCCCAGGTTACGAGCAGTACTTC.

This chain uses TRBV7-2 with TRBJ1-1, with D possibly TRBD1 on 6 matching bases. The V end lost 3 bases, the J end lost 0 bases, and 11 bases lay between the germline ends. The CDR3 length is 15 residues. Germline-derived CDR1 and CDR2 are SGHTA and FQGNSA. The CDR3 nucleotides read TGTGCCAGCAGCTTGTACCAGGGGATGAACACTGAAGCTTTCTTT. It translates to CASSLYQGMNTEAFF.

J is TRBJ1-3 and V is TRBV7-2, with D perhaps TRBD1 (5 bases). Germline CDR1 reads SGHTA; CDR2 reads FQGNSA. V lost 5 bases, J lost 2 bases, and 13 bases lay in between. This CDR3 is 15 amino acids long. This CDR3 reads CASSPRGGAGNTIYF. DNA of the CDR3: TGTGCCAGCAGCCCACGGGGGGGGGCTGGAAACACCATATATTTT.

J is TRBJ1-6 and V is TRBV7-3; D call uncertain. This CDR3 region has 15 residues. Germline values: CDR1 SGHTA, CDR2 FQGTGA. V was trimmed by 5 bases and J by 5 bases, leaving 13 bases between them. The CDR3 DNA follows: TGTGCCAGCAGCCTGGGGTCCCGAGATAATTCACCCCTCCACTTT. Its protein is CASSLGSRDNSPLHF.

This chain links TRBV30 with TRBJ1-4; a weak D match, TRBD1 (5 bases). Trimming took 4 bases from V and 6 from J, leaving 9 bases between them. The CDR3 covers 12 residues. Germline values: CDR1 GTSNPN, CDR2 SVGIG (reference sequence). The CDR3 spells CAWNDSDEKLFF. CDR3 nucleotide sequence: TGTGCCTGGAATGACAGCGATGAAAAACTGTTTTTT.

The chain is built from TRBV12-3 or TRBV12-4 and TRBJ1-6, with D unresolved. The CDR3 totals 12 residues. Trimming removed 8 bases at V and 8 bases at J, with 10 bases between. The CDR3 here is CASPVLHSPLHF. For the CDR3, the DNA is TGTGCCAGCCCCGTTCTGCATTCACCCCTCCACTTT.

V is TRBV7-2 and J is TRBJ2-7; 14 bases match TRBD2. Germline V gene lookup returns CDR1 SGHTA and CDR2 FQGNSA. J gave up 2 bases and V 5 bases, and 11 bases lay outside the gene matches. The CDR3 length is 18 residues. CDR3 in DNA: TGTGCCAGCAGCCGGACCGGACTAGCGGGAGGATGGACCTACGAGCAGTACTTC. As protein: CASSRTGLAGGWTYEQYF.

This rearrangement joins TRBV7-2 to TRBJ1-6, with D possibly matching TRBD1 (5 bases). Trimming stripped 1 base from V and 7 bases from J, with 11 bases between. The CDR3 sequence is 15 residues long. Germline-derived CDR1 and CDR2 are SGHTA and FQGNSA. The CDR3 DNA follows: TGTGCCAGCAGCTTAGTCGGCAGGGCCAATTCACCCCTCCACTTT. It encodes CASSLVGRANSPLHF. Complete variable domain (other parts from reference TRBV7-2 and TRBJ1-6): GAGVSQSPSNKVTEKGKDVELRCDPISGHTALYWYRQSLGQGLEFLIYFQGNSAPDKSGLPSDRFSAERTGGSVSTLTIQRTQQEDSAVYLCASSLVGRANSPLHFGNGTRLTVT.

The rearrangement links TRBV28 to TRBJ2-7; D is undetermined. V was pared by 2 bases and J by 8 bases, with 10 bases between. CDR3 length: 12 amino acids. Looked up from germline, CDR1 is MDHEN and CDR2 is SYDVKM. For the CDR3, the DNA is TGTGCCAGCAGTTTACCGGGTGGGAAGCAGTACTTC. It translates to CASSLPGGKQYF.

Only one count was recorded for this clone. The V and J genes are TRBV28 and TRBJ2-1, with TRBD2 identical over 8 bases. After removal of 5 bases from V and 1 base from J, the junction contained 4 bases not matched to a gene. Germline V gene data show CDR1 as MDHEN and CDR2 as SYDVKM. The CDR3 has 15 amino acids. CDR3 in amino acids: CASSISGSSYNEQFF. The CDR3 nucleotides are TGTGCCAGCAGTATCAGCGGGAGTTCCTACAATGAGCAGTTCTTC. The complete variable domain, with remaining parts taken from reference TRBV28 and TRBJ2-1, reads DVKVTQSSRYLVKRTGEKVFLECVQDMDHENMFWYRQDPGLGLRLIYFSYDVKMKEKGDIPEGYSVSREKKERFSLILESASTNQTSMYLCASSISGSSYNEQFFGPGTRLTVL.

This clone was detected once. The chain links TRBV7-9 to TRBJ2-2; D possibly uses TRBD1 or TRBD2 (7 bases each). Trimming pared 4 bases from V and 3 bases from J, leaving 15 bases between. Germline lookup yields CDR1 SEHNR and CDR2 FQNEAQ (reference sequence). The CDR3 consists of 16 residues. CDR3 nucleotides: TGTGCCAGCAGCTCCAGGGGGGGGCCCGACACCGGGGAGCTGTTTTTT. Translated: CASSSRGGPDTGELFF.

Comments on this clone: One end of the junction fails to match germline, which may point to a read error. The chain uses TRBV2 and TRBJ1-2; no definite D call. Germline lookup yields CDR1 SNHLY and CDR2 FYNNEI. The CDR3 contains 12 residues. CDR3 nucleotides: TGTGCCAGCAGTGAAGCAAGAACCCCAGTGAAATTC. Residues: CASSEARTPVKF.

The rearrangement links TRBV5-5 to TRBJ2-1, with 11 bases matching TRBD1. The CDR3 sequence is 14 residues long. The germline V gene encodes CDR1 SGHKS and CDR2 YYEKEE (reference sequence). The junction had 8 bases not matched to a gene; V was cut back by 9 bases and J by 6 bases. CDR3 nucleotide sequence: TGTGCCACTAACCGGGACAGGGGGGCCAATGAGCAGTTCTTC. Protein sequence: CATNRDRGANEQFF.

The table lists this clone with a few counts. The V call is TRBV27, the J call TRBJ2-7, with D uncertain. Trimming left V 6 bases short and J 0 bases short, with 15 bases between. The CDR3 totals 15 residues. CDR1 is MNHEY and CDR2 is SMNVEV in the germline V gene (reference sequence). The CDR3: CASSSTARSSYEQYF. The DNA of the CDR3 is TGTGCCAGCAGCAGTACCGCCAGGAGCTCCTACGAGCAGTACTTC.

The V and J genes are TRBV6-1 and TRBJ2-3, with 9 bases lining up with TRBD2. This CDR3 has 15 residues. The V and J ends lost 3 bases and 7 bases, in that order; junction bases with no gene match: 8. Per germline, CDR1 MNHNS and CDR2 SASEGT. The CDR3 loop reads CASSDVAGGPYTQYF. The DNA for the CDR3 is TGTGCCAGCAGTGATGTGGCGGGGGGGCCTTATACGCAGTATTTT.

This chain joins TRBV5-1 and TRBJ1-1, with TRBD1 as a possible D gene (5 bases). Between the trimmed V and J ends, which lost 5 bases and 3 bases, there was a span of 20 bases. The CDR3 runs to 16 residues. Germline V gene data show CDR1 as SGHRS and CDR2 as YFSETQ. The CDR3 sequence: CASSNSPGPPDTEAFF. The CDR3 DNA reads as TGCGCCAGCAGTAATTCGCCGGGACCGCCGGACACTGAAGCTTTCTTT.

This clone was observed a handful of times. The rearrangement uses TRBV6-5 and TRBJ1-5; no definite D call. Germline V gene sequence: CDR1 MNHEY, CDR2 SVGAGI. V was shortened by 6 bases and J by 3 bases, with 9 bases between the two germline ends. CDR3 size: 13 residues. CDR3 sequence reads: CASRRVINQPQHF. Written as DNA, the CDR3 is TGTGCCAGCAGAAGGGTCATCAATCAGCCCCAGCATTTT.